A selection of T cell receptor beta chains follows, all from one sample in a study of blood T cell repertoires in COVID-19. Method: immunoSEQ multiplex PCR; TCRdb's copy keeps in-frame clones and lacks some. The data contain 20,000 to 30,000 clones, 77% of them singletons. Sequenced input: peripheral blood. The receptor source for this set is a man older than 75 with active or convalescent COVID-19. The CDR3 runs from the conserved cysteine through the conserved F or W. Fields, in order: clone size, D gene, V gene, J gene, CDR3 protein, CDR3 DNA. The D gene is left open where the match is weak. The size field is filled for only some rows; it gives once, few, many or a size class.

NA,NA,TRBV3-1/TRBV3-2,TRBJ1-1,CASSTAARENTEAFF,TGTGCCAGCAGCACCGCCGCCAGGGAGAACACTGAAGCTTTCTTT
NA,NA,TRBV7-9,TRBJ2-7,CASSFQSTGNFYEQYF,TGTGCCAGCAGCTTCCAGAGCACAGGGAATTTCTACGAGCAGTACTTC
NA,NA,TRBV7-3,TRBJ2-5,CASSRTEQETQYF,TGTGCCAGCAGCCGGACAGAACAAGAGACCCAGTACTTC
once,TRBD2,TRBV11-2,TRBJ2-7,CASSALAGELYEQYF,TGTGCCAGCAGCGCCTTAGCGGGAGAACTCTACGAGCAGTACTTC
NA,NA,TRBV7-8,TRBJ1-5,CASSLGGGQPQHF,TGTGCCAGCAGCTTAGGAGGGGGACAGCCCCAGCATTTT
NA,NA,TRBV4-1,TRBJ2-1,CASSQDAGSSYNEQFF,TGCGCCAGCAGCCAAGATGCAGGGTCCTCCTACAATGAGCAGTTCTTC
NA,NA,TRBV3-1/TRBV3-2,TRBJ1-1,CASSATGENTEAFF,TGTGCCAGCAGCGCTACGGGAGAGAACACTGAAGCTTTCTTT
few,NA,TRBV14,TRBJ1-1,CASSQRGTTGEAFF,TGTGCCAGCAGCCAAAGGGGAACAACTGGTGAAGCTTTCTTT
few,NA,TRBV7-8,TRBJ2-7,CASSLWADYEQYF,TGTGCCAGCAGCTTATGGGCAGACTACGAGCAGTACTTC
NA,NA,TRBV7-2,TRBJ2-1,CASSLTIYNEQFF,TGTGCCAGCAGCTTAACTATTTACAATGAGCAGTTCTTC
NA,TRBD1,TRBV19,TRBJ1-1,CASRLGTGGVNTEAFF,TGTGCCAGTAGGTTGGGGACAGGGGGTGTAAATACTGAAGCTTTCTTT
NA,NA,TRBV19,TRBJ2-1,CASSFERSSYNEQFF,TGTGCCAGTAGTTTTGAGCGGAGCTCCTACAATGAGCAGTTCTTC
NA,TRBD1,TRBV28,TRBJ2-7,CASRSQGGAPYEQYF,TGTGCCAGCAGATCTCAAGGGGGCGCCCCCTACGAGCAGTACTTC
NA,NA,TRBV2,TRBJ1-2,CASSGQARGYTF,TGTGCCAGCAGTGGACAGGCGCGAGGCTACACCTTC
NA,TRBD1,TRBV6-5,TRBJ2-7,CASSPNGQGPYEQYF,TGTGCCAGCAGCCCAAACGGACAGGGACCCTACGAGCAGTACTTC
few,NA,TRBV11-2,TRBJ1-1,CASSLGRENTEAFF,TGTGCCAGCAGCCTTGGACGGGAGAACACTGAAGCTTTCTTT
NA,NA,TRBV25-1,TRBJ2-1,CASRRSNEQFF,TGTGCCAGCAGAAGGAGCAATGAGCAGTTCTTC
NA,TRBD1,TRBV6-5,TRBJ2-7,CASSSLGGSSYEQYF,TGTGCCAGCAGCTCGCTAGGGGGCAGCTCCTACGAGCAGTACTTC
few,NA,TRBV6-2/TRBV6-3,TRBJ1-5,CASSYLGGTGLYSNQPQHF,TGTGCCAGCAGTTACCTAGGAGGGACCGGCCTCTATAGCAATCAGCCCCAGCATTTT
NA,NA,TRBV6-5,TRBJ1-1,CASSYSEQKNTEAFF,TGTGCCAGCAGTTACTCGGAACAGAAGAACACTGAAGCTTTCTTT
NA,TRBD1,TRBV28,TRBJ1-2,CASGQGFYGYTF,TGTGCCAGCGGACAGGGTTTCTATGGCTACACCTTC
few,TRBD1,TRBV10-3,TRBJ1-6,CAISELDRESPLHF,TGTGCCATCAGTGAGTTGGACAGGGAGTCACCCCTCCACTTT
NA,TRBD2,TRBV11-2,TRBJ2-3,CASSLAAGGKDTQYF,TGTGCCAGCAGCTTAGCGGCGGGAGGAAAGGATACGCAGTATTTT
NA,TRBD2,TRBV3-1/TRBV3-2,TRBJ2-1,CASSSVVAKSGKGLNEQFF,TGTGCCAGCAGCTCGGTGGTGGCGAAAAGCGGGAAAGGGCTCAATGAGCAGTTCTTC
few,TRBD2,TRBV5-6,TRBJ2-7,CASSFRTSGLYEQYF,TGTGCCAGCAGCTTCCGGACTAGCGGGCTGTACGAGCAGTACTTC
NA,NA,TRBV6-6,TRBJ1-1,CASSYSSMNTEAFF,TGTGCCAGCAGTTACTCGAGTATGAACACTGAAGCTTTCTTT
NA,NA,TRBV4-1,TRBJ1-2,CASSQGHRLGGYTF,TGCGCCAGCAGCCAAGGGCACAGGCTTGGTGGCTACACCTTC
NA,NA,TRBV4-3,TRBJ1-2,CASSQDRLSVRLGYTF,TGCGCCAGCAGCCAAGATCGCCTCTCAGTCAGGTTAGGCTACACCTTC
NA,TRBD1,TRBV27,TRBJ1-6,CASSAGTGLNSPLHF,TGTGCCAGCAGTGCCGGGACAGGGTTAAATTCACCCCTCCACTTT
once,NA,TRBV5-5,TRBJ2-7,CASSFRTLQTYEQYF,TGTGCCAGCAGCTTCCGGACACTACAAACCTACGAGCAGTACTTC
NA,TRBD1,TRBV27,TRBJ2-5,CASSSSGTGGFKTQYF,TGTGCCAGCAGTTCCTCCGGGACAGGGGGATTTAAGACCCAGTACTTC
NA,NA,TRBV10-3,TRBJ1-1,CAISEFESTEAFF,TGTGCCATCAGTGAGTTTGAGAGCACGGAAGCTTTCTTT
NA,NA,TRBV18,TRBJ1-2,CASEDSLYGYTF,TGTGCCAGCGAAGACAGTCTCTATGGCTACACCTTC
NA,TRBD2,TRBV4-2,TRBJ2-5,CASSQAYKLAGGQETQYF,TGTGCCAGCAGCCAAGCTTATAAACTAGCGGGAGGGCAAGAGACCCAGTACTTC
NA,NA,TRBV7-9,TRBJ2-7,CASSLGGSAYEQYF,TGTGCCAGCAGCTTGGGCGGGTCAGCCTACGAGCAGTACTTC
NA,NA,TRBV19,TRBJ1-5,CASSITREPQHF,TGTGCCAGTAGTATAACACGGGAGCCCCAGCATTTT
NA,NA,TRBV5-4,TRBJ2-1,CASSLAFSDEQFF,TGTGCCAGCAGCTTGGCCTTTTCTGATGAGCAGTTCTTC
NA,NA,TRBV6-5,TRBJ2-1,CASSDTWGGDNEQFF,TGTGCCAGCAGCGATACCTGGGGGGGCGACAATGAGCAGTTCTTC
NA,TRBD2,TRBV18,TRBJ2-1,CASGGTSYEQFF,TGTGCCAGCGGCGGGACTAGCTATGAGCAGTTCTTC
NA,NA,TRBV28,TRBJ2-7,CASSLPSRENSYEQYF,TGTGCCAGCAGTTTACCTAGCCGGGAAAACTCTTACGAGCAGTACTTC
NA,TRBD2,TRBV11-2,TRBJ2-6,CASSFSGGPYGANVLTF,TGTGCCAGCAGCTTTTCGGGAGGGCCATATGGGGCCAACGTCCTGACTTTC
NA,NA,TRBV27,TRBJ2-3,CASSTERFTDTQYF,TGTGCCAGCTCCACGGAGAGGTTCACAGATACGCAGTATTTT
NA,TRBD2,TRBV28,TRBJ2-3,CASSPHWTSGSRYYSTDTQYF,TGTGCCAGCAGCCCCCATTGGACTAGCGGGAGTCGATACTATAGCACAGATACGCAGTATTTT
NA,TRBD1,TRBV6-5,TRBJ2-5,CASSIGTGVLETQYF,TGTGCCAGCAGTATCGGGACAGGGGTACTTGAGACCCAGTACTTC
NA,NA,TRBV19,TRBJ2-1,CASSIEDISYNEQFF,TGTGCCAGTAGTATAGAAGACATCTCCTACAATGAGCAGTTCTTC
few,NA,TRBV6-5,TRBJ1-1,CASSAGRVEAFF,TGTGCCAGCAGCGCTGGGAGGGTTGAAGCTTTCTTT
NA,TRBD1,TRBV9,TRBJ2-6,CASSPGDRIPGANVLTF,TGTGCCAGCAGCCCAGGGGACAGGATCCCTGGGGCCAACGTCCTGACTTTC
NA,NA,TRBV5-4,TRBJ2-2,CASSLGKRRNTGELFF,TGTGCCAGCAGCTTGGGTAAGCGGCGTAACACCGGGGAGCTGTTTTTT
NA,TRBD1,TRBV23-1,TRBJ2-1,CASSQVTGVEEQFF,TGCGCCAGCAGTCAGGTAACAGGGGTAGAGGAGCAGTTCTTC
NA,TRBD2,TRBV2,TRBJ2-1,CASSGLAGEEQFF,TGTGCCAGCAGCGGGCTAGCGGGAGAGGAGCAGTTCTTC
NA,NA,TRBV2,TRBJ1-2,CASRRDTTNYGYTF,TGTGCCAGCAGAAGGGACACGACGAACTATGGCTACACCTTC
once,NA,TRBV27,TRBJ1-3,CASSLNSAGAGNTIYF,TGTGCCAGCAGTTTAAATTCCGCGGGAGCTGGAAACACCATATATTTT
NA,TRBD1,TRBV6-6,TRBJ1-1,CASNQQGKAEAFF,TGTGCCAGCAACCAACAGGGGAAGGCTGAAGCTTTCTTT
NA,TRBD2,TRBV11-2,TRBJ2-1,CASSLGTSGGNEQFF,TGTGCCAGCAGCTTAGGGACTAGCGGGGGCAATGAGCAGTTCTTC